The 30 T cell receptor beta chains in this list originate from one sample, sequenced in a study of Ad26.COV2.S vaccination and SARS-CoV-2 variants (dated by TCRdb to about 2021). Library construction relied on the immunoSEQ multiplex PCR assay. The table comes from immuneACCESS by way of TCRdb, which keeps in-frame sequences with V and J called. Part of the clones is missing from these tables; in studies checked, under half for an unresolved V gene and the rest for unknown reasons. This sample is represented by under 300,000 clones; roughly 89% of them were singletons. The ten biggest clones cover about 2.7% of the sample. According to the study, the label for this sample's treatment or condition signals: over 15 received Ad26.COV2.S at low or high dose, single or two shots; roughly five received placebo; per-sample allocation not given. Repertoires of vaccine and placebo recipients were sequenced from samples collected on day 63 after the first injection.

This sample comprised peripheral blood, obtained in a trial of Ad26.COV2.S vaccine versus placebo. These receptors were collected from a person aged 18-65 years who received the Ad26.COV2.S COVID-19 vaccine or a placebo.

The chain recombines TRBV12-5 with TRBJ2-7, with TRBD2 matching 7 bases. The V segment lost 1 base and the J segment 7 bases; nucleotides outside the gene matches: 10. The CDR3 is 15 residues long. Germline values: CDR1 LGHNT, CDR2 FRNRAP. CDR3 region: CASGLGQTSPMEQYF. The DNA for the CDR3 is TGTGCTAGTGGTTTGGGGCAGACTAGCCCCATGGAGCAGTACTTC.

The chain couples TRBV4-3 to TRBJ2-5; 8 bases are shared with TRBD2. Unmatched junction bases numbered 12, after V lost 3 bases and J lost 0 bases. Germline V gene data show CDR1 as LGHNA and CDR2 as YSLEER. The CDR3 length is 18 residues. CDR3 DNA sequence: TGCGCCAGCAGCCAGGCCATTACCGCGGGGGGCTACCAAGAGACCCAGTACTTC. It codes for CASSQAITAGGYQETQYF.

The CDR3, as DNA: TGTGCCAGCAGCAAGGATTTCCGGGACACGGATTACTACGAGCAGTACGTC. This gives the protein CASSKDFRDTDYYEQYV. The chain is built from TRBV21-1 and TRBJ2-7; TRBD1 was called by the table and not checked on the DNA. TRBV21-1 is recorded as a pseudogene. This CDR3 is 17 amino acids long.

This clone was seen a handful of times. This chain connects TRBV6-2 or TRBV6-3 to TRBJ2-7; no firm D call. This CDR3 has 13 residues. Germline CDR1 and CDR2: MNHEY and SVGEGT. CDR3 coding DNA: TGTGCCAGCAGTCGAACTGGATCCTCCGAGCAGTACGTC. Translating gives CASSRTGSSEQYV.

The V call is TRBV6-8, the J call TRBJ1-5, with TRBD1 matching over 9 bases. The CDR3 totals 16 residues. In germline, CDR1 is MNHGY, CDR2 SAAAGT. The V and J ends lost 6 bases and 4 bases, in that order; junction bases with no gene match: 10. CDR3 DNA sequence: TGTGCCAGCAGACACAGGGGGCGAGGACGAAATCAGCCCCAGCATTTT. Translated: CASRHRGRGRNQPQHF.

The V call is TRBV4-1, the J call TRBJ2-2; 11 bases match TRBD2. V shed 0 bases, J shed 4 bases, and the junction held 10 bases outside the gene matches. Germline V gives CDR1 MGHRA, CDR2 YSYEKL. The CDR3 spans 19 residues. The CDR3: CASSQDRIAGGPGTGELFF. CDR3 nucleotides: TGCGCCAGCAGCCAAGATCGTATAGCGGGAGGGCCTGGCACCGGGGAGCTGTTTTTT.

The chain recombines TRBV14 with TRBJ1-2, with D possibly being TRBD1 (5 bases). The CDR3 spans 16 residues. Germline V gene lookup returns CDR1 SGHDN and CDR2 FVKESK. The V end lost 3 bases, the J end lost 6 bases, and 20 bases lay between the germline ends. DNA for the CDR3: TGTGCCAGCAGCCAGGTCAAAAGCGCAGGGATCCATGGCTACACCTTC. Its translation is CASSQVKSAGIHGYTF.

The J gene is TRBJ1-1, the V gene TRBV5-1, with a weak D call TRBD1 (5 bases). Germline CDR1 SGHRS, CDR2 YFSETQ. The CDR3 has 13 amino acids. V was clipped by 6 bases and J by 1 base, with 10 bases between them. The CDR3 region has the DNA TGCGCCAGCAAAAGGGGCTCGAACACTGAAGCTTTCTTT. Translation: CASKRGSNTEAFF.

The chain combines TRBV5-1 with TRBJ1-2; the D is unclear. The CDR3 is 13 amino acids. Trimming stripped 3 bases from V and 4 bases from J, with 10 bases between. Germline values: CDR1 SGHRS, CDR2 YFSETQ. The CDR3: CASSSDGSYGYTF. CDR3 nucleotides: TGCGCCAGCAGCTCGGACGGGAGCTATGGCTACACCTTC.

The chain's CDR3 is CASSEGLMNTEAFF. The CDR3 nucleotides read TGTGCCAGCAGTGAAGGACTCATGAACACTGAAGCTTTCTTT. The rearrangement joins TRBV6-1 to TRBJ1-1; no definite D call. The V gene's germline CDR1 is MNHNS and CDR2 SASEGT. Deletions cut 1 base from V and 0 bases from J, with 6 bases between. The length of the CDR3 is 14 residues.

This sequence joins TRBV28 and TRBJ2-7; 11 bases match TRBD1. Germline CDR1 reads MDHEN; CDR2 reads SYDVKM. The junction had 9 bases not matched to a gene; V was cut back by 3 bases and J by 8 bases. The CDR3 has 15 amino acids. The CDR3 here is CASSFAGTGGGKQYV. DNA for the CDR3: TGTGCCAGCAGTTTTGCCGGGACAGGGGGAGGGAAGCAGTACGTC.

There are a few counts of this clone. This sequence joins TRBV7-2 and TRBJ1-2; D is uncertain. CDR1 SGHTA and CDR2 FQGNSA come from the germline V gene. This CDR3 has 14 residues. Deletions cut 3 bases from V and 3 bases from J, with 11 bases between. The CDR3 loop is CASSLDPGDYGYTF. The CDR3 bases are TGTGCCAGCAGCTTGGACCCCGGGGACTATGGCTACACCTTC.

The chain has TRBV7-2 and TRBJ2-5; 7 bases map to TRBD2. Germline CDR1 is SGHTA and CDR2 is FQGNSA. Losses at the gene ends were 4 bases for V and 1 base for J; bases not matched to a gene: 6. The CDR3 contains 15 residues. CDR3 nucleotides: TGTGCCAGCAGCTGGCTAGCGGTATCCCAAGAGACCCAGTACTTC. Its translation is CASSWLAVSQETQYF.

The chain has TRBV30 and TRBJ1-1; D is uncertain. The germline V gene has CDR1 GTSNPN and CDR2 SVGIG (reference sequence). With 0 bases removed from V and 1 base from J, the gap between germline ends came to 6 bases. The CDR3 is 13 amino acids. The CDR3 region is CAWSVRGNTEAFF. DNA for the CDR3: TGTGCCTGGAGTGTACGGGGGAACACTGAAGCTTTCTTT.

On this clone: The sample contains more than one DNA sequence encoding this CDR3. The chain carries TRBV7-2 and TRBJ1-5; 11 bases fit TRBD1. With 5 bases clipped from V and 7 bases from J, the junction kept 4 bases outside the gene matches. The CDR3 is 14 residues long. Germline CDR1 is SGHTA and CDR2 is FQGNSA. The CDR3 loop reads CASSPGTGGQPQHF. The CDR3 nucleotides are TGTGCCAGCAGCCCCGGGACAGGGGGGCAGCCCCAGCATTTT.

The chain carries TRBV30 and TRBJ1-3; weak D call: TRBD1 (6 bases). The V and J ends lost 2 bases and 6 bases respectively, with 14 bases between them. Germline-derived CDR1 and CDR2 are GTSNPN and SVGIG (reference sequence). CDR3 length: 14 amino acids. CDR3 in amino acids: CAWSWGAGPNTIYF. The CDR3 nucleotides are TGTGCCTGGAGTTGGGGGGCCGGCCCAAACACCATATATTTT.

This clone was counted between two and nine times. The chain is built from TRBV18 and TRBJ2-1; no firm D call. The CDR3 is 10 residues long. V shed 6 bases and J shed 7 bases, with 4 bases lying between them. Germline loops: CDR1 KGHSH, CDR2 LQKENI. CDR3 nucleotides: TGTGCCAGCTCTGATAATGAGCAGTTCTTC. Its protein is CASSDNEQFF. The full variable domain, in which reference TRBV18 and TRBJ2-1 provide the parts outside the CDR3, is NAGVMQNPRHLVRRRGQEARLRCSPMKGHSHVYWYRQLPEEGLKFMVYLQKENIIDESGMPKERFSAEFPKEGPSILRIQQVVRGDSAAYFCASSDNEQFFGPGTRLTVL.

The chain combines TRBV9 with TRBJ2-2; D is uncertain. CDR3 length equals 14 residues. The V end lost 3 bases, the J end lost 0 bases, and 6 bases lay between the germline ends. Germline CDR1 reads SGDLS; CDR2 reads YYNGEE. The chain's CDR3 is CASSARTNTGELFF. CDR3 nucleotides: TGTGCCAGCAGCGCCAGAACGAACACCGGGGAGCTGTTTTTT. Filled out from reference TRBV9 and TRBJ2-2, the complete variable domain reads DSGVTQTPKHLITATGQRVTLRCSPRSGDLSVYWYQQSLDQGLQFLIQYYNGEERAKGNILERFSAQQFPDLHSELNLSSLELGDSALYFCASSARTNTGELFFGEGSRLTVL.

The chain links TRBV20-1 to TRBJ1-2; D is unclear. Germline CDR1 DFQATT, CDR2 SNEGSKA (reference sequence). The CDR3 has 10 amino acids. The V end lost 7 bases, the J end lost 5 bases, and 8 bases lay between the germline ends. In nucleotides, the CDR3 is TGCAGTGGAGGGCGGTATGGCTACACCTTC. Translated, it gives CSGGRYGYTF.

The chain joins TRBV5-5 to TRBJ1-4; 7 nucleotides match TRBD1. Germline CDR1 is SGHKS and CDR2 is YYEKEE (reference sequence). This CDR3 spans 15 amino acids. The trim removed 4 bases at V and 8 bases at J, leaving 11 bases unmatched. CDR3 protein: CASSVQGGTREKLFF. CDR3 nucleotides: TGTGCCAGCAGCGTGCAAGGGGGCACTCGGGAAAAACTGTTTTTT.

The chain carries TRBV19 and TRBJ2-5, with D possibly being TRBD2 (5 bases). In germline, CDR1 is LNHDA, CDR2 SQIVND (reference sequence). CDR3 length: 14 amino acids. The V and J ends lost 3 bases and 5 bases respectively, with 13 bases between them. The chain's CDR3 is CASSMDSVVETQYF. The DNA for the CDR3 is TGTGCCAGTAGTATGGATAGCGTGGTGGAGACCCAGTACTTC.

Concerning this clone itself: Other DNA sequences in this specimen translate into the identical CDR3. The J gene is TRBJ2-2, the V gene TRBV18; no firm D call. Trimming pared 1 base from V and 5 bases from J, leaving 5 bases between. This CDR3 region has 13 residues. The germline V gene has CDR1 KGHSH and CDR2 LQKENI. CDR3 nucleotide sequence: TGTGCCAGCTCACCACGGCAAACCGGGGAGCTGTTTTTT. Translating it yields CASSPRQTGELFF.

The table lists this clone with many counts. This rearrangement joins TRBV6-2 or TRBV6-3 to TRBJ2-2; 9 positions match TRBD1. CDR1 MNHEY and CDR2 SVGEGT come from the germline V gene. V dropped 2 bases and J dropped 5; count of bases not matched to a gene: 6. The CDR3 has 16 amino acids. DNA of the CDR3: TGTGCCAGCAGTTACACCCCGGGACAGGGAACCGGGGAGCTGTTTTTT. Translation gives CASSYTPGQGTGELFF.

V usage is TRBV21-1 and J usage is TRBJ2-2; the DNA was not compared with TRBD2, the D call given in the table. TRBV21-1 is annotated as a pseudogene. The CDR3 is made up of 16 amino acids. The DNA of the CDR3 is TGTGCTAGCAGCAAGGGCTGGGAGGGACGTACCGGGGAGCTGTTTTTT. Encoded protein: CASSKGWEGRTGELFF.

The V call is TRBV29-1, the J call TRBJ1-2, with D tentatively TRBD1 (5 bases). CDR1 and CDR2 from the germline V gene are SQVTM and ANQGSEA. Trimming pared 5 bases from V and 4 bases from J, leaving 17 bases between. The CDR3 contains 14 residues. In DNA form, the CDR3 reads TGCAGCGTTCTCCCCGACAGTAACCTCTATGGCTACACCTTC. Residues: CSVLPDSNLYGYTF.

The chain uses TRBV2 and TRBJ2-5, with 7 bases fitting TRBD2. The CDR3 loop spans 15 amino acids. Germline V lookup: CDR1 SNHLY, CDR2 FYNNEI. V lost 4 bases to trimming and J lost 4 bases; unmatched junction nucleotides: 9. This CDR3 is CASSGEGSRVETQYF. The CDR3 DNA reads TGTGCCAGCAGTGGGGAGGGGTCCCGGGTAGAGACCCAGTACTTC. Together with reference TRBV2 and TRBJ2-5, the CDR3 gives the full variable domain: EPEVTQTPSHQVTQMGQEVILRCVPISNHLYFYWYRQILGQKVEFLVSFYNNEISEKSEIFDDQFSVERPDGSNFTLKIRSTKLEDSAMYFCASSGEGSRVETQYFGPGTRLLVL.

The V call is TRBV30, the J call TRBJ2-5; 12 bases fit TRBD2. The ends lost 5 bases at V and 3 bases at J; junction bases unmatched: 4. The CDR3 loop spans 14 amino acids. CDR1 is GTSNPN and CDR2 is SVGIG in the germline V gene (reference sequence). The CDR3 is CAWEGLAGKETQYF. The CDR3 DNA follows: TGTGCCTGGGAGGGACTAGCGGGTAAAGAGACCCAGTACTTC.

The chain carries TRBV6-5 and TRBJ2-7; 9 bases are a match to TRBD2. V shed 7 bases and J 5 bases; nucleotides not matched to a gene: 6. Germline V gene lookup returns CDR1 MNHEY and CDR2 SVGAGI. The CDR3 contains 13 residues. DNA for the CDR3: TGTGCCAGCAAAAGAGCGGGAGGCCACGAGCAGTACGTC. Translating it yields CASKRAGGHEQYV.

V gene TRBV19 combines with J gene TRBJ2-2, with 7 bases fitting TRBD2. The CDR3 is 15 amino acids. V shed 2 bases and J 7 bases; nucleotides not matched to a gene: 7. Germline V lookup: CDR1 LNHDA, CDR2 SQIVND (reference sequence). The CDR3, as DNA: TGTGCCAGTAGTATAAGGGACTACCTAAACGGGGAGCTGTTTTTT. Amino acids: CASSIRDYLNGELFF.

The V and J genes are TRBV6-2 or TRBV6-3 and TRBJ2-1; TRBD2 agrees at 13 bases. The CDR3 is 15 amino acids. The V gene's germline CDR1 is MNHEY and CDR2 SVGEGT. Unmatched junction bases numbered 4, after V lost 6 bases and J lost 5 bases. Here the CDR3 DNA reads TGTGCCAGCAGCGCCGGGACTAGCGGGAACAATGAGCAGTTCTTC. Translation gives CASSAGTSGNNEQFF.